These 29 T cell receptor beta chains share one sample of origin, sequenced in a study of blood T cell repertoires in COVID-19. Only in-frame clones appear in the TCRdb table, and some are missing; sequencing was by immunoSEQ multiplex PCR. The data hold around 260,000 clones, with about 85% observed a single time. Material: peripheral blood. Receptors were obtained from a human donor with COVID-19, enrolled during active disease. The donor label of this sample is uncertain.

The V gene is TRBV6-1, the J gene TRBJ2-1; 9 nucleotides agree with TRBD2. Germline CDR1 is MNHNS and CDR2 is SASEGT. Losses at the gene ends were 1 base for V and 12 bases for J; bases not matched to a gene: 7. The CDR3 totals 14 residues. CDR3 DNA sequence: TGTGCCAGCAGTGAAGTTCGGACTAGCGTACGGCAGTTCTTC. Translated, it gives CASSEVRTSVRQFF.

The chain has TRBV5-6 and TRBJ1-4, with 8 positions matching TRBD1. The CDR3 is made up of 18 amino acids. Germline-derived CDR1 and CDR2 are SGHDT and YYEEEE. The V and J ends lost 4 bases and 1 base, in that order; junction bases with no gene match: 12. The DNA for the CDR3 is TGTGCCAGCAGCCGGATGCGGGACAGGCGTATAACTAATGAAAAACTGTTTTTT. Protein sequence: CASSRMRDRRITNEKLFF.

The rearrangement uses TRBV29-1 and TRBJ1-2, with D unresolved. This CDR3 is built from 13 residues. CDR1 is SQVTM, CDR2 ANQGSEA, per germline. V lost 4 bases and J lost 4, with 13 bases in between. The CDR3 region is CSVAAGDGYGYTF. CDR3 nucleotide sequence: TGCAGCGTTGCTGCGGGAGACGGCTATGGCTACACCTTC. Combining the CDR3 with reference TRBV29-1 and TRBJ1-2 gives the whole variable domain SAVISQKPSRDICQRGTSLTIQCQVDSQVTMMFWYRQQPGQSLTLIATANQGSEATYESGFVIDKFPISRPNLTFSTLTVSNMSPEDSSIYLCSVAAGDGYGYTFGSGTRLTVV.

The chain couples TRBV6-6 to TRBJ2-3, with TRBD2 matching 13 bases. The CDR3 is made up of 16 amino acids. CDR1 is MNHNY and CDR2 is SVGAGI in the germline V gene (reference sequence). V lost 5 bases and J lost 1; bases outside the gene matches: 3. CDR3 coding DNA: TGTGCCAGCAGTAGAGGGACTAGCGGGGGCACAGATACGCAGTATTTT. Protein: CASSRGTSGGTDTQYF.

The chain joins TRBV5-4 to TRBJ2-7, with 8 bases aligning to TRBD2. Germline loops: CDR1 SGHNT, CDR2 YYREEE (reference sequence). The V gene end was trimmed by 0 bases and the J gene end by 6 bases; junction bases not matched to a gene: 5. The CDR3 loop spans 14 amino acids. The CDR3 region is CASSLAGRGGEQYF. For the CDR3, the DNA is TGTGCCAGCAGCTTGGCCGGGAGGGGGGGCGAGCAGTACTTC.

This chain uses TRBV5-1 with TRBJ2-7; TRBD1 matches 7 bases. V shed 0 bases, J shed 4 bases, and the junction held 4 bases outside the gene matches. CDR1 SGHRS and CDR2 YFSETQ come from the germline V gene. The CDR3 is made up of 14 amino acids. Here the CDR3 reads CASSLVPGQYEQYF. The CDR3, as DNA: TGCGCCAGCAGCTTGGTACCGGGACAGTACGAGCAGTACTTC.

V and J are TRBV5-4 and TRBJ2-5, with TRBD1 matching 10 bases. CDR3 length: 15 residues. V shed 0 bases and J 5 bases; nucleotides not matched to a gene: 4. The germline V gene has CDR1 SGHNT and CDR2 YYREEE (reference sequence). CDR3 protein: CASSLEGQGTETQYF. DNA for the CDR3: TGTGCCAGCAGCTTGGAGGGACAGGGGACGGAGACCCAGTACTTC.

The chain has TRBV11-3 and TRBJ2-7, with a weak D call TRBD2 (6 bases). Trimming removed 7 bases at V and 0 bases at J, with 13 bases between. The CDR3 is 14 residues long. Germline CDR1 is SGHNT and CDR2 is YENEEA. CDR3 in DNA: TGTGCCAGCAAGGAACACGGGAGCTCCTACGAGCAGTACTTC. This gives the protein CASKEHGSSYEQYF.

V gene TRBV7-3 combines with J gene TRBJ2-5; 11 bases line up with TRBD1. The CDR3 extends over 15 amino acids. The ends lost 6 bases at V and 5 bases at J; junction bases unmatched: 8. Per germline, CDR1 SGHTA and CDR2 FQGTGA. DNA for the CDR3: TGTGCCAGCAGTGTGGACAGGGGGCAGTGGGAGACCCAGTACTTC. This translates into CASSVDRGQWETQYF.

In its sample, this clone was seen a few times. The chain joins TRBV7-9 to TRBJ2-7, with 10 bases lining up with TRBD1. This CDR3 is built from 15 residues. In germline, CDR1 is SEHNR, CDR2 FQNEAQ (reference sequence). The ends lost 5 bases at V and 8 bases at J; junction bases unmatched: 12. This CDR3 reads CASSPEVGQGEQQYF. CDR3 DNA sequence: TGTGCCAGCAGCCCCGAGGTAGGACAGGGGGAACAGCAGTACTTC.

The chain carries TRBV30 and TRBJ1-5; 9 nucleotides line up with TRBD1. This CDR3 contains 14 residues. Per the germline V gene, CDR1 is GTSNPN and CDR2 is SVGIG (reference sequence). Trimming at V came to 0 bases and at J to 7 bases, leaving 4 bases not matched to a gene. The CDR3 nucleotides read TGTGCCTGGAGTGTACAGGGGGCAGAACAGCCCCAGCATTTT. As protein: CAWSVQGAEQPQHF.

V usage is TRBV10-3 and J usage is TRBJ1-1; 8 nucleotides agree with TRBD1. The CDR3 runs 12 residues. V lost 4 bases, J lost 6 bases, and 1 base stayed unmatched. CDR1 is ENHRY, CDR2 SYGVKD, per germline. The CDR3, as DNA: TGTGCCATCAGTGGACAGGGGCCTGAAGCTTTCTTT. Translating it yields CAISGQGPEAFF.

This clone showed up just once. This rearrangement joins TRBV19 to TRBJ1-2, with unresolved D. The germline V gene encodes CDR1 LNHDA and CDR2 SQIVND (reference sequence). This CDR3 is 12 amino acids long. Trimming cost V 9 bases and J 0 bases, with 8 bases left between them. The CDR3 DNA reads as TGTGCCAGCTACTTAGCTAACTATGGCTACACCTTC. This gives the protein CASYLANYGYTF.

J is TRBJ1-2 and V is TRBV12-3 or TRBV12-4; a possible D gene is TRBD1 (6 bases). This CDR3 has 13 amino acids. Between the trimmed V and J ends, which lost 5 bases and 3 bases, there was a span of 10 bases. CDR3 DNA sequence: TGTGCCAGCAGTCGACAGGCTGACTATGGCTACACCTTC. Residues: CASSRQADYGYTF.

This chain connects TRBV27 to TRBJ2-7, with 10 bases aligning to TRBD1. V gave up 5 bases and J gave up 3 bases; unmatched junction bases: 4. Germline CDR1 reads MNHEY; CDR2 reads SMNVEV (reference sequence). The CDR3 loop spans 14 amino acids. CDR3 sequence (DNA): TGTGCCAGCAGTCCCCGGACAGGGGGCTACGAGCAGTACTTC. Translated: CASSPRTGGYEQYF.

V and J are TRBV11-2 and TRBJ1-6; D may be TRBD1 (6 bases). The V gene lost 1 base and the J gene lost 4 bases, with 14 bases spanning the gap. The germline V gene encodes CDR1 SGHAT and CDR2 FQNNGV. The CDR3 sequence is 17 residues long. The chain's CDR3 is CASSLAPGQPYNSPLHF. In DNA form, the CDR3 reads TGTGCCAGCAGCTTAGCTCCCGGACAGCCATATAATTCACCCCTCCACTTT.

The chain links TRBV7-2 to TRBJ2-3; D not resolved. V was clipped by 1 base and J by 1 base, with 12 bases between them. Germline lookup yields CDR1 SGHTA and CDR2 FQGNSA. CDR3 size: 16 residues. DNA of the CDR3: TGTGCCAGCAGCTTAGAAAAGACATCCCGCACAGATACGCAGTATTTT. This translates into CASSLEKTSRTDTQYF.

The CDR3 nucleotides read TGTGCCAGCAGCGGAAGGACAGGACGGGATCAGCCCCAGCATTTT. This translates into CASSGRTGRDQPQHF. This rearrangement joins TRBV7-2 to TRBJ1-5; TRBD1 agrees at 7 bases. The CDR3 loop spans 15 amino acids. With V trimmed by 5 bases and J by 5 bases, 9 bases remained unmatched. The germline V gene encodes CDR1 SGHTA and CDR2 FQGNSA.

The chain has TRBV3-1 (or the pseudogene TRBV3-2) and TRBJ1-3; D call uncertain. Germline V gives CDR1 LGHDT, CDR2 YNNKEL (reference sequence). CDR3 length: 14 residues. V lost 4 bases, J lost 0 bases, and 7 bases lay in between. CDR3 sequence reads: CASSPLSSGNTIYF. CDR3 sequence (DNA): TGTGCCAGCAGCCCACTGAGCTCTGGAAACACCATATATTTT.

This chain connects TRBV19 to TRBJ2-5; no clear D. The V and J ends lost 0 bases and 1 base respectively, with 3 bases between them. There are 13 residues in the CDR3. Germline values: CDR1 LNHDA, CDR2 SQIVND (reference sequence). The CDR3: CASSIDRQETQYF. CDR3 in DNA: TGTGCCAGTAGTATAGACCGCCAAGAGACCCAGTACTTC.

The CDR3 DNA sequence: TGTGCCAGCAGTTTTAACAGGGGGCACCACTATGGCTACACCTTC. This encodes CASSFNRGHHYGYTF. The chain links TRBV27 to TRBJ1-2; TRBD1 aligns across 9 bases. CDR1 and CDR2 from the germline V gene are MNHEY and SMNVEV (reference sequence). V dropped 3 bases and J dropped 3; count of bases not matched to a gene: 5. The CDR3 consists of 15 residues.

The chain combines TRBV30 with TRBJ2-2, with 7 bases identical to TRBD1. CDR1 and CDR2 from the germline V gene are GTSNPN and SVGIG (reference sequence). The CDR3 consists of 14 residues. The V segment lost 6 bases and the J segment 4 bases; nucleotides outside the gene matches: 8. CDR3 sequence (DNA): TGTGCCTGTTCGACAGGGCGTGGCACCGGGGAGCTGTTTTTT. Its protein is CACSTGRGTGELFF.

V and J are TRBV4-3 and TRBJ2-3, with D possibly TRBD2 on 6 matching bases. Germline-derived CDR1 and CDR2 are LGHNA and YSLEER. Trimming pared 0 bases from V and 3 bases from J, leaving 10 bases between. This CDR3 has 15 amino acids. CDR3 in amino acids: CASSQEVRGTDTQYF. The CDR3 coding sequence is TGCGCCAGCAGCCAAGAGGTACGGGGGACAGATACGCAGTATTTT.

This clone came up once. V is TRBV28 and J is TRBJ1-5; 7 bases are a match to TRBD1. The CDR3 runs to 16 residues. V shed 1 base and J 6 bases; nucleotides not matched to a gene: 9. CDR1 MDHEN and CDR2 SYDVKM come from the germline V gene. The CDR3 DNA reads TGTGCCAGCAGTTTATTTGGCAGGGGGTCAGGTCAGCCCCAGCATTTT. Protein: CASSLFGRGSGQPQHF.

The chain is built from TRBV6-5 and TRBJ1-5; 7 nucleotides line up with TRBD1. Trimming removed 5 bases from V and 2 bases from J; junction bases left unmatched: 6. CDR1 is MNHEY, CDR2 SVGAGI, per germline. The CDR3 totals 15 residues. The CDR3 DNA is TGTGCCAGCAGTCTTCGACAGGGAGGCAATCAGCCCCAGCATTTT. It specifies CASSLRQGGNQPQHF.

The chain joins TRBV19 to TRBJ1-1, with D uncertain. With 4 bases removed from V and 0 bases from J, the gap between germline ends came to 6 bases. CDR3 size: 13 residues. Germline CDR1 is LNHDA and CDR2 is SQIVND (reference sequence). The CDR3 loop reads CASSKPVNTEAFF. The CDR3 DNA reads as TGTGCCAGTAGTAAACCGGTGAACACTGAAGCTTTCTTT.

V gene TRBV3-1 (or the pseudogene TRBV3-2) combines with J gene TRBJ1-5; TRBD1 is a possible D gene (5 bases). V shed 1 base and J shed 11 bases, with 12 bases lying between them. Germline lookup yields CDR1 LGHDT and CDR2 YNNKEL (reference sequence). The CDR3 covers 13 residues. The CDR3 here is CASSQGVLTAQHF. The CDR3 nucleotides read TGTGCCAGCAGCCAAGGGGTCCTGACAGCCCAGCATTTT.

V is TRBV19 and J is TRBJ2-7; 10 bases fit TRBD2. The CDR3 covers 15 residues. Germline V CDR1 and CDR2: LNHDA, SQIVND (reference sequence). Trimming took 5 bases from V and 4 from J; bases not matched to a gene: 8. The CDR3 sequence is CASSPPGTSVYEQYF. CDR3 DNA sequence: TGTGCCAGTAGTCCTCCCGGGACTAGCGTATACGAGCAGTACTTC.

This chain connects TRBV19 to TRBJ2-4; the match to TRBD2 covers 8 bases. CDR1 LNHDA and CDR2 SQIVND come from the germline V gene (reference sequence). This CDR3 has 16 amino acids. V lost 6 bases to trimming and J lost 7 bases; unmatched junction nucleotides: 14. The CDR3 DNA is TGTGCCAGTAGGCCCGGACTAGCTATAGGGAGGAACATTCAGTACTTC. Encoded protein: CASRPGLAIGRNIQYF.